The 30 T cell receptor beta chains presented below share a single source sample, sequenced in a study of T cell repertoires in cytomegalovirus infection. TCRdb re-derived calls from the reads in MiXCR, one entry per CDR3 protein. The profile covers more than 350,000 distinct CDR3 sequences, with roughly 30% appearing a single time and about an eighth taken by the ten largest. Material: PBMCs. Source of these receptors: a human donor in good health (CMV status not recorded). Some clones in this sample may be carry-over from other donors' samples.

This clonotype was seen once. The chain recombines TRBV12-3 or TRBV12-4 with TRBJ1-4, with D possibly matching TRBD1 (5 bases). V lost 5 bases, J lost 5 bases, and 24 bases lay in between. The CDR3 runs to 18 residues. In DNA, the CDR3 is TGTGCCAGCAGTCCAGCCAACCATTTCGGGACCAGGAATGAAAAACTGTTTTTT. Its translation is CASSPANHFGTRNEKLFF.

The rearrangement links TRBV27 to TRBJ1-6, with D tentatively TRBD1 (5 bases). The CDR3 sequence is 13 residues long. CDR1 is MNHEY, CDR2 SMNVEV, per germline (reference sequence). Trimming took off 6 bases at V and 7 bases at J, with 10 bases between the two ends. The CDR3 DNA is TGTGCCAGCAGGCGGGGCCGGAATTCACCCCTCCACTTT. Its protein is CASRRGRNSPLHF.

This clonotype has a handful of counts. The V call is TRBV6-6, the J call TRBJ2-1, with D possibly matching TRBD2 (5 bases). The ends were cut back, 2 bases at V and 5 bases at J, with 16 bases in the middle. CDR3 length: 16 amino acids. The germline gives CDR1 MNHNY, CDR2 SVGAGI (reference sequence). The CDR3 DNA reads TGTGCCAGCAGTTACAGACCCGGGATATACAACAATGAGCAGTTCTTC. As protein: CASSYRPGIYNNEQFF.

The sample holds a few counts of this clonotype. The CDR3 region has the DNA TGCGCCAGCAGCCAAGAGAGGGGGCGCGTGGGCTACACCTTC. It encodes CASSQERGRVGYTF. The genes are TRBV4-3 and TRBJ1-2, with 7 bases identical to TRBD1. The CDR3 sequence is 14 residues long. The germline V gene encodes CDR1 LGHNA and CDR2 YSLEER. V was pared by 0 bases and J by 8 bases, with 6 bases of the junction left unmatched.

The chain is built from TRBV7-2 and TRBJ1-5; D unresolved. This CDR3 has 13 amino acids. Germline V gene sequence: CDR1 SGHTA, CDR2 FQGNSA. V shed 6 bases and J shed 3 bases, with 9 bases lying between them. DNA of the CDR3: TGTGCCAGCAGGGGAGGGCACAATCAGCCCCAGCATTTT. Translated, it gives CASRGGHNQPQHF. Using reference TRBV7-2 and TRBJ1-5 for the parts outside the CDR3, the full variable domain is GAGVSQSPSNKVTEKGKDVELRCDPISGHTALYWYRQSLGQGLEFLIYFQGNSAPDKSGLPSDRFSAERTGGSVSTLTIQRTQQEDSAVYLCASRGGHNQPQHFGDGTRLSIL.

The rearrangement links TRBV7-9 to TRBJ1-1, with a weak D call TRBD1 (6 bases). Deletions cut 10 bases from V and 2 bases from J, with 14 bases between. CDR1 and CDR2 (germline): SEHNR, FQNEAQ (reference sequence). This CDR3 is built from 13 residues. The CDR3 protein is CATRGTINTEAFF. CDR3 bases: TGTGCCACCCGGGGGACAATTAACACTGAAGCTTTCTTT.

This clonotype was seen ten or more times. The chain has TRBV7-8 and TRBJ2-1; maybe TRBD1 (7 bases). The CDR3 consists of 14 residues. V shed 4 bases and J shed 1 base, with 8 bases lying between them. Looked up from germline, CDR1 is SGHVS and CDR2 is FQNEAQ. CDR3 residues: CASSSGGSYNEQFF. DNA for the CDR3: TGTGCCAGCAGCTCAGGGGGGTCCTACAATGAGCAGTTCTTC.

V is TRBV7-9 and J is TRBJ2-1, with TRBD2 identical over 7 bases. The CDR3 contains 14 residues. J gave up 1 base and V 8 bases, and 5 bases lay outside the gene matches. In germline, CDR1 is SEHNR, CDR2 FQNEAQ (reference sequence). CDR3 nucleotides: TGTGCCAGCGGTCGGGGGGAGTCCTACAATGAGCAGTTCTTC. Protein product: CASGRGESYNEQFF.

In its sample, this clonotype was seen a few times. The chain couples TRBV11-2 to TRBJ2-7; possibly TRBD1 for D (5 bases). V was pared by 5 bases and J by 5 bases, with 13 bases between. The CDR3 has 13 residues. Germline CDR1 reads SGHAT; CDR2 reads FQNNGV. CDR3 DNA sequence: TGTGCCAGCAGCCCCCCGGTCAGGGACGAGCAGTACTTC. It encodes CASSPPVRDEQYF.

This rearrangement joins TRBV24-1 to TRBJ1-2; D is perhaps TRBD1 (6 bases). V shed 8 bases and J shed 0 bases, with 9 bases lying between them. CDR1 KGHDR and CDR2 SFDVKD come from the germline V gene. There are 13 residues in the CDR3. The chain's CDR3 is CATIGGTNYGYTF. CDR3 DNA: TGTGCCACCATCGGGGGCACTAACTATGGCTACACCTTC.

In regard to this clonotype: Just one base apart from a much larger clone, this may be a read error. This chain links TRBV7-8 with TRBJ2-1; TRBD1 is a possible D gene (6 bases). V shed 5 bases and J shed 8 bases, with 16 bases lying between them. Germline-derived CDR1 and CDR2 are SGHVS and FQNEAQ. The CDR3 is 14 residues long. The CDR3 loop is CASSPVRGWHEQFF. CDR3 sequence (DNA): TGTGCCAGCAGCCCGGTGAGGGGGTGGCATGAGCAGTTCTTC.

The rearrangement links TRBV7-6 to TRBJ1-1; D not certain. The V gene's germline CDR1 is SGHVS and CDR2 FNYEAQ. The CDR3 runs 14 residues. Trimming stripped 0 bases from V and 5 bases from J, with 10 bases between. The CDR3 sequence: CASSLASGRTEAFF. The CDR3, as DNA: TGTGCCAGCAGCTTAGCTTCCGGGAGGACTGAAGCTTTCTTT.

This clonotype was picked up many times. V and J are TRBV7-9 and TRBJ2-3, with TRBD1 matching over 7 bases. The V gene end was trimmed by 4 bases and the J gene end by 2 bases; junction bases not matched to a gene: 3. The germline V gene encodes CDR1 SEHNR and CDR2 FQNEAQ (reference sequence). The CDR3 is 14 amino acids. The CDR3 coding sequence is TGTGCCAGCAGCTCGGGACAGACCACAGATACGCAGTATTTT. Its protein product is CASSSGQTTDTQYF.

CDR3 loop: CASSFGGVFEAFF. The CDR3 DNA is TGTGCCAGCAGCTTCGGTGGGGTGTTTGAAGCTTTCTTT. The chain is built from TRBV5-4 and TRBJ1-1, with no clear D. The germline V and J ends were trimmed by 2 bases and 7 bases, with 12 bases remaining between them. Germline loops: CDR1 SGHNT, CDR2 YYREEE (reference sequence). The CDR3 length is 13 residues.

This clonotype was picked up many times. Written as DNA, the CDR3 is TGTGCCAGCAGTTACTTAAGCAGGGGGACGAGCTCTGGGGCCAACGTCCTGACTTTC. Amino acids: CASSYLSRGTSSGANVLTF. The chain carries TRBV6-2 or TRBV6-3 and TRBJ2-6; 7 bases are shared with TRBD1. The CDR3 consists of 19 residues. The V gene's germline CDR1 is MNHEY and CDR2 SVGEGT. Unmatched junction bases numbered 9, after V lost 1 base and J lost 0 bases.

This clonotype came up once. The chain uses TRBV29-1 and TRBJ1-1; TRBD1 aligns across 9 bases. The CDR3 has 15 amino acids. Per germline, CDR1 SQVTM and CDR2 ANQGSEA. Trimming removed 0 bases from V and 0 bases from J; junction bases left unmatched: 2. CDR3: CSVEDRTGVNTEAFF. CDR3 DNA sequence: TGCAGCGTTGAAGATAGGACAGGGGTGAACACTGAAGCTTTCTTT.

V and J are TRBV6-5 and TRBJ1-1, with 8 nucleotides matching TRBD1. From germline, CDR1 is MNHEY and CDR2 SVGAGI. CDR3 length: 17 residues. V was clipped by 2 bases and J by 6 bases; unmatched bases: 14. The CDR3 bases are TGTGCCAGCAGTTACCAGACAGGGGTTGGGCCTACGGCTGAAGCTTTCTTT. Residues: CASSYQTGVGPTAEAFF.

To note about this clonotype: Just one base apart from a much larger clone, this may be a read error. The gene calls are TRBV7-8 and TRBJ2-3; D uncertain. There are 13 residues in the CDR3. V lost 8 bases and J lost 2, with 11 bases in between. Germline V CDR1 and CDR2: SGHVS, FQNEAQ. The CDR3 nucleotides read TGTGCCAGCTTGTCCGGTGACACAGATACGCAGTATTTT. Encoded protein: CASLSGDTDTQYF.

This chain uses TRBV7-8 with TRBJ1-1; D may be TRBD1 (5 bases). Deletions cut 3 bases from V and 0 bases from J, with 14 bases between. Germline assignment: CDR1 SGHVS and CDR2 FQNEAQ. The CDR3 runs to 16 residues. CDR3 amino acids: CASSLGVGRMNTEAFF. The DNA of the CDR3 is TGTGCCAGCAGCTTGGGGGTAGGACGGATGAACACTGAAGCTTTCTTT.

This clonotype was detected ten times or more. The chain recombines TRBV12-3 or TRBV12-4 with TRBJ2-2, with 13 bases identical to TRBD2. Unmatched junction bases numbered 7, after V lost 6 bases and J lost 0 bases. The CDR3 spans 18 residues. The DNA for the CDR3 is TGTGCCAGCAGACTCGGACTAGCGGGAGACGCGAACACCGGGGAGCTGTTTTTT. Translated: CASRLGLAGDANTGELFF.

The CDR3: CSVSQPGYTF. DNA for the CDR3: TGCAGCGTTTCACAGCCTGGCTACACCTTC. This chain links TRBV29-1 with TRBJ1-2; D is uncertain. This CDR3 comprises 10 residues. Germline V gene sequence: CDR1 SQVTM, CDR2 ANQGSEA. V lost 5 bases, J lost 7 bases, and 8 bases lay in between.

This clonotype was seen more than once but under ten times. This rearrangement joins TRBV10-3 to TRBJ2-1, with 8 bases fitting TRBD1. V gave up 3 bases and J gave up 3 bases; unmatched junction bases: 10. Germline lookup yields CDR1 ENHRY and CDR2 SYGVKD. This CDR3 spans 17 amino acids. The CDR3 is CAISEPHQDRVYNEQFF. CDR3 bases: TGTGCCATCAGTGAACCCCACCAGGACAGGGTCTACAATGAGCAGTTCTTC.

This clonotype was counted a few times. The chain has TRBV4-1 and TRBJ1-4; TRBD1 aligns across 8 bases. Germline CDR1 MGHRA, CDR2 YSYEKL. CDR3 length equals 13 residues. The trim removed 3 bases at V and 12 bases at J, leaving 6 bases unmatched. The CDR3 loop reads CASSQRQGAQLFF. The CDR3 coding sequence is TGCGCCAGCAGCCAGAGGCAGGGGGCTCAACTGTTTTTT.

Only a few counts were recorded for this clonotype. The rearrangement uses TRBV24-1 and TRBJ1-1; D is unclear. Germline V gene lookup returns CDR1 KGHDR and CDR2 SFDVKD. V was cut by 2 bases and J by 0 bases, with 6 bases left in between. The CDR3 sequence is 14 residues long. In DNA form, the CDR3 reads TGTGCCACCAGTGATTCTGGAGTGAACACTGAAGCTTTCTTT. This gives the protein CATSDSGVNTEAFF.

The chain has TRBV6-1 and TRBJ1-1; D unresolved. Trimming removed 2 bases at V and 2 bases at J, with 9 bases between. Germline lookup yields CDR1 MNHNS and CDR2 SASEGT. This CDR3 region has 14 residues. In nucleotides, the CDR3 is TGTGCCAGCAGTGAAAATGTACACAACACTGAAGCTTTCTTT. This encodes CASSENVHNTEAFF.

V usage is TRBV4-2 and J usage is TRBJ1-1, with D hard to call. V was shortened by 1 base and J by 0 bases, with 9 bases between the two germline ends. This CDR3 is built from 15 residues. CDR1 LGHNA and CDR2 YNFKEQ come from the germline V gene. CDR3 sequence reads: CASSQGAGMNTEAFF. The DNA for the CDR3 is TGTGCCAGCAGCCAAGGGGCAGGCATGAACACTGAAGCTTTCTTT.

This clonotype was observed a handful of times. The chain couples TRBV7-3 to TRBJ1-2; D unresolved. V dropped 6 bases and J dropped 6 bases, with 14 bases sitting between them. Germline loops: CDR1 SGHTA, CDR2 FQGTGA. CDR3 length: 13 amino acids. CDR3: CASRPTRTDGYTF. CDR3 coding DNA: TGTGCCAGCAGGCCGACTAGGACGGATGGCTACACCTTC.

The table lists this clonotype with a few counts. The chain couples TRBV4-3 to TRBJ2-3; unclear D gene. The CDR3 runs to 16 residues. In germline, CDR1 is LGHNA, CDR2 YSLEER. V dropped 1 base and J dropped 4 bases, with 15 bases sitting between them. Here the CDR3 DNA reads TGCGCCAGCAGCCAAGGACCACTGGGTGCGGCAGATACGCAGTATTTT. Amino acid sequence: CASSQGPLGAADTQYF.

Comments on this clonotype: Since no conserved phenylalanine or tryptophan closes the CDR3, a read error is the likely cause. Because the CDR3's place on the DNA is in doubt, the DNA is left out and the CDR3 is given as listed by TCRdb. CDR3 sequence: CASSPTPNTEDFL. This rearrangement joins TRBV7-9 to TRBJ1-1. The CDR3 is 13 amino acids in total, end residues counted. The germline gives CDR1 SEHNR, CDR2 FQNEAQ (reference sequence).

The J gene is TRBJ1-2, the V gene TRBV28; possible D gene TRBD1, 5 bases. CDR1 and CDR2 from the germline V gene are MDHEN and SYDVKM. V was trimmed by 5 bases and J by 1 base, leaving 17 bases between them. The CDR3 spans 16 residues. The CDR3 DNA reads as TGTGCCAGCAGTCCCCTCGACCAGGGAGTTAACTATGGCTACACCTTC. Translated: CASSPLDQGVNYGYTF.